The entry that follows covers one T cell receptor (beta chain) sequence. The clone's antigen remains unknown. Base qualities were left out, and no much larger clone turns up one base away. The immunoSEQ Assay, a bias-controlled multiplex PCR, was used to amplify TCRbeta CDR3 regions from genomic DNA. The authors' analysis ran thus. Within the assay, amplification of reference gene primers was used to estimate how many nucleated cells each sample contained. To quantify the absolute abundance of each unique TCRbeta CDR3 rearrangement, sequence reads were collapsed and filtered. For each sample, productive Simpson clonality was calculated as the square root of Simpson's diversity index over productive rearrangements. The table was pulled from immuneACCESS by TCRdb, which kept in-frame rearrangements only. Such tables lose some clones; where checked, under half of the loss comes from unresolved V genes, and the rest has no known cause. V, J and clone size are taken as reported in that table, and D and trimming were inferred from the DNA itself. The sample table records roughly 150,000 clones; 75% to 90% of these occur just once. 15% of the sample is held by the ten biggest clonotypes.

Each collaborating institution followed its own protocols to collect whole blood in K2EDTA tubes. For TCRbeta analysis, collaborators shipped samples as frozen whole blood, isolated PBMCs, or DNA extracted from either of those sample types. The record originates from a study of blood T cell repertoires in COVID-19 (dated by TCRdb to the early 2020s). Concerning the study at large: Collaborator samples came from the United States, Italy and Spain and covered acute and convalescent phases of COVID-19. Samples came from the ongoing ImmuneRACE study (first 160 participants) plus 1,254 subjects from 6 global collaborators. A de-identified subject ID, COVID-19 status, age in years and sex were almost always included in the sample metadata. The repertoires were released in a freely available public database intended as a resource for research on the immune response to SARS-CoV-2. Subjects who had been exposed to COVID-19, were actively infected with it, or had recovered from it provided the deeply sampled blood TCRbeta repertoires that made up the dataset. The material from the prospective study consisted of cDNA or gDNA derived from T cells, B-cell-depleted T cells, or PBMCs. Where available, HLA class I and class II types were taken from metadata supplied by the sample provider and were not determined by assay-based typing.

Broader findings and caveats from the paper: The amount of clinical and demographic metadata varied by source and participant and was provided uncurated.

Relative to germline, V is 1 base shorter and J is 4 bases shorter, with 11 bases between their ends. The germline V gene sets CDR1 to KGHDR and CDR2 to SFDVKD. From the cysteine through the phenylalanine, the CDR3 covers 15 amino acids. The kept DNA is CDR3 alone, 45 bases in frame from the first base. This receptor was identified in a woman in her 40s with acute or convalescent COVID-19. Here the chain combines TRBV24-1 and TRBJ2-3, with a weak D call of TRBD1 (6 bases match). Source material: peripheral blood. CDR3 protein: CATSDFQGLADTQYF. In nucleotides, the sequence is TGTGCCACCAGTGATTTCCAGGGGTTGGCAGATACGCAGTATTTT.